These 8 T cell receptor beta chains were all obtained from the same sample, sequenced in a study of blood T cell repertoires in COVID-19. Only in-frame clones appear in the TCRdb table, and some are missing; sequencing was by immunoSEQ multiplex PCR. The sample holds about 170,000 clones, 83% seen once. Input material: PBMCs or T cells enriched from blood (not recorded which). The receptor source for this set is a woman aged 45-59 years who had recovered from COVID-19.

The chain couples TRBV15 to TRBJ2-1; D perhaps matches TRBD1 (5 bases). CDR3 length: 13 residues. The V and J ends lost 2 bases and 4 bases respectively, with 6 bases between them. From germline, CDR1 is LNHNV and CDR2 YYDKDF (reference sequence). The CDR3 DNA follows: TGTGCCACCAGCAGAACAGGTTACAATGAGCAGTTCTTC. Translated: CATSRTGYNEQFF.

The V and J genes are TRBV6-1 and TRBJ1-1; D is unresolved. Germline lookup yields CDR1 MNHNS and CDR2 SASEGT. Trimming left V 2 bases short and J 0 bases short, with 16 bases between. This CDR3 contains 17 residues. CDR3 sequence (DNA): TGTGCCAGCAGTGAACTCAGTAACCCCTGGCTGAACACTGAAGCTTTCTTT. It yields the protein CASSELSNPWLNTEAFF.

This clone was seen ten or more times. This chain uses TRBV5-1 with TRBJ1-4, with unresolved D. The CDR3 extends over 15 amino acids. V shed 4 bases and J shed 0 bases, with 10 bases lying between them. The germline V gene encodes CDR1 SGHRS and CDR2 YFSETQ. The CDR3 DNA sequence: TGCGCCAGCAGCCTCCTGCCGGCAACTAATGAAAAACTGTTTTTT. Its protein product is CASSLLPATNEKLFF.

The rearrangement uses TRBV12-3 or TRBV12-4 and TRBJ1-1, with a weak D call TRBD1 (5 bases). The CDR3 runs to 12 residues. V lost 6 bases and J 8 bases, leaving 13 bases between the germline ends. The CDR3 is CASSQWGGEAFF. CDR3 bases: TGTGCCAGCAGCCAATGGGGGGGGGAAGCTTTCTTT.

V is TRBV5-4 and J is TRBJ1-2; D unclear. Germline loops: CDR1 SGHNT, CDR2 YYREEE (reference sequence). This CDR3 comprises 13 residues. V lost 2 bases and J lost 3, with 8 bases in between. CDR3 bases: TGTGCCAGCAGCTTCGCAGGCGACTATGGCTACACCTTC. Its translation: CASSFAGDYGYTF.

This clone showed up just a few times. The rearrangement links TRBV4-3 to TRBJ1-2; 8 bases line up with TRBD1. From germline, CDR1 is LGHNA and CDR2 YSLEER. The CDR3 loop spans 14 amino acids. V was pared by 4 bases and J by 6 bases, with 7 bases of the junction left unmatched. The CDR3 DNA reads as TGCGCCAGCAGCCGTGGACCGGGACAGGATGGCTACACCTTC. Amino acid sequence: CASSRGPGQDGYTF.

The chain recombines TRBV19 with TRBJ2-2, with D possibly TRBD2 on 5 matching bases. CDR3 length equals 18 residues. From germline, CDR1 is LNHDA and CDR2 SQIVND (reference sequence). V lost 4 bases to trimming and J lost 2 bases, with 20 bases between them. In DNA, the CDR3 is TGTGCCAGTAGTAATGTGGAATTCGAGGGAGACAACACCGGGGAGCTGTTTTTT. Its translation: CASSNVEFEGDNTGELFF.

This sequence joins TRBV19 and TRBJ1-4, with 10 bases aligning to TRBD1. Trimming cost V 8 bases and J 2 bases; bases outside gene matches: 5. Germline V gene sequence: CDR1 LNHDA, CDR2 SQIVND (reference sequence). This CDR3 has 15 residues. CDR3 nucleotides: TGTGCCAGTGCGACAGGGGGCTCGACTAATGAAAAACTGTTTTTT. Its translation: CASATGGSTNEKLFF.